The clone carrying this T cell receptor beta chain was observed at least ten times. Amplified TCR beta CDR3 regions came from RNA transcripts. The HTBI primer set was used in a first-round RT-PCR of the TCR CDR3. TCRdb used MiXCR to reprocess the multiplex PCR reads, holding one entry per CDR3 protein. The table lists 500,000 to 800,000 distinct CDR3 sequences, more than 14% of them singletons. This entry is derived from a study of T cells in Graves' hyperthyroidism and ophthalmopathy. Trimming removed 5 bases at V and 5 bases at J, with 13 bases between. Germline values: CDR1 SEHNR, CDR2 FQNEAQ (reference sequence). This CDR3 contains 14 residues.

This sequence was found in a woman aged 45 to 65 with Graves' ophthalmopathy. This sequence joins TRBV7-9 and TRBJ2-1; D is ambiguous. Sequencing was done on a sample of blood. The CDR3: CASSLPMKDNEQFF. For the CDR3, the DNA is TGTGCCAGCAGCCTGCCCATGAAGGACAATGAGCAGTTCTTC.